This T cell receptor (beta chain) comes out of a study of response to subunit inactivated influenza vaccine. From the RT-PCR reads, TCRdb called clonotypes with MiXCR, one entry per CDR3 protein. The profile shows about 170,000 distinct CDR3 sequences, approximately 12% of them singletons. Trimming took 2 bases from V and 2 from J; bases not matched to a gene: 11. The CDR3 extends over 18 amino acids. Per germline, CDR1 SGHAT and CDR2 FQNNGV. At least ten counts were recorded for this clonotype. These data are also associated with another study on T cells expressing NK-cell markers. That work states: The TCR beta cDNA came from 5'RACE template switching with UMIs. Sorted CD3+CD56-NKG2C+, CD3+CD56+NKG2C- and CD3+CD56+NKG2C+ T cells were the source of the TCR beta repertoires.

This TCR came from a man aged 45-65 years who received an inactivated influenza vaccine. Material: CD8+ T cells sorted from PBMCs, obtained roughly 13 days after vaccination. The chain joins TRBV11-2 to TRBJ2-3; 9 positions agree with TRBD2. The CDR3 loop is CASSLSTPASGVTDTQYF. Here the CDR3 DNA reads TGTGCCAGCAGCTTAAGCACCCCCGCTAGCGGGGTCACAGATACGCAGTATTTT.